This T cell receptor beta chain was recovered during a study of T cell responses to AZD1222 COVID-19 vaccine. The study, taken as a whole, reports: Nearly half of spike-specific TCRs reportedly target variant regions that are unmutated in the B.1.351 and B.1.1.7 variants.

CDR3 length: 15 residues. Deletions cut 3 bases from V and 3 bases from J, with 18 bases between. CDR1 and CDR2 (germline): DFQATT, SNEGSKA (reference sequence). Method: immunoSEQ multiplex PCR; TCRdb's copy keeps in-frame clones and lacks some. The sample includes some 30,000 clones, roughly nine tenths of them seen just once. Turning to this clone: The antigen remains undetermined.

This chain connects TRBV20-1 to TRBJ2-7; D not certain. This clonotype originated in an adult in good health. Sequences were derived from peripheral blood, sampled on day 0 of AZD1222 vaccination. This chain's CDR3 is CSASRYRVGIYEQYF. The CDR3 DNA reads as TGCAGTGCTAGTAGGTATCGGGTTGGAATCTACGAGCAGTACTTC.